This is a list of T cell receptor beta chains from one sample in a study of cytomegalovirus exposure and HLA in healthy donors. The method was immunoSEQ multiplex PCR; TCRdb's version includes in-frame clones alone and lacks a portion of them. This sample has 90,000 to 120,000 clones, with about 85% found just once. Sequencing was performed on PBMCs. These receptors all come from a woman aged 18-35 years in good health and CMV-seronegative. Each CDR3 is given without its conserved first and last residue.

v_gene: TRBV9; j_gene: TRBJ2-3; CDR3aa: ASGSRGDSTDTQY
v_gene: TRBV2; j_gene: TRBJ1-6; CDR3aa: ASTGGGRSPLH
v_gene: TRBV2; j_gene: TRBJ1-2; CDR3aa: ASSDRGSSYGYT
v_gene: TRBV7-3; j_gene: TRBJ1-2; CDR3aa: ASSPKTGEARSGYT
v_gene: TRBV25-1; j_gene: TRBJ2-1; CDR3aa: ASSKGAESYNEQF
v_gene: TRBV7-3; j_gene: TRBJ2-1; CDR3aa: ASSGTSGGPSYNEQF
v_gene: TRBV5-1; j_gene: TRBJ2-1; CDR3aa: ASSSDSGTGRFNEQF
v_gene: TRBV2; j_gene: TRBJ1-2; CDR3aa: ASSDGGGYGYT
v_gene: TRBV19; j_gene: TRBJ2-7; CDR3aa: ASSPRDNSYEQY
v_gene: TRBV6-1; j_gene: TRBJ2-7; CDR3aa: ASSEPGHPPYEQY
v_gene: TRBV6-1; j_gene: TRBJ2-5; CDR3aa: ASSDQRGVQETQY
v_gene: TRBV9; j_gene: TRBJ2-7; CDR3aa: ASSVEGQGGYEQY
v_gene: TRBV19; j_gene: TRBJ2-2; CDR3aa: ASSLPGLAGGAGELF
v_gene: TRBV19; j_gene: TRBJ1-2; CDR3aa: ASRTGGYGYT
v_gene: TRBV9; j_gene: TRBJ2-6; CDR3aa: ASSVGEGPGANVLT
v_gene: TRBV9; j_gene: TRBJ2-1; CDR3aa: ASSVATGGRYNEQF
v_gene: TRBV5-4; j_gene: TRBJ2-7; CDR3aa: ASSFGQSYEQY
v_gene: TRBV2; j_gene: TRBJ2-1; CDR3aa: ASSEAPLAGGPSSYNEQF
v_gene: TRBV27; j_gene: TRBJ1-2; CDR3aa: ASSDRGNYGYT
v_gene: TRBV7-2; j_gene: TRBJ2-3; CDR3aa: ASSPRRGFTDTQY
v_gene: TRBV7-9; j_gene: TRBJ1-2; CDR3aa: ASSPQSSRQGNYGYT
v_gene: TRBV7-8; j_gene: TRBJ1-2; CDR3aa: ASSQATGGPEGYGYT
v_gene: TRBV11-2; j_gene: TRBJ2-1; CDR3aa: ASSLRQGVAYNEQF
v_gene: TRBV7-2; j_gene: TRBJ2-7; CDR3aa: ASSLGWGGSPYEQY
v_gene: TRBV6-5; j_gene: TRBJ1-5; CDR3aa: ASSYSAGNQPQH
v_gene: TRBV19; j_gene: TRBJ2-7; CDR3aa: ASSIQGSHEQY
v_gene: TRBV30; j_gene: TRBJ2-7; CDR3aa: AWRGRAGIYEQY
v_gene: TRBV12-5; j_gene: TRBJ1-4; CDR3aa: ASGLVRTGAITTNEKLF
v_gene: TRBV2; j_gene: TRBJ2-1; CDR3aa: ASRVGLAGRNEQF
v_gene: TRBV27; j_gene: TRBJ2-7; CDR3aa: ASRTTGTGASRAYEQY
v_gene: TRBV6-1; j_gene: TRBJ1-3; CDR3aa: ASSVGGEGNTIY
v_gene: TRBV4-1; j_gene: TRBJ1-6; CDR3aa: ASSQQQVISYNSPLH
v_gene: TRBV28; j_gene: TRBJ2-7; CDR3aa: ASTMGAGGYEQY
v_gene: TRBV7-9; j_gene: TRBJ1-2; CDR3aa: ATSGDRFQGVWVGYT
v_gene: TRBV12-2; j_gene: TRBJ1-5; CDR3aa: ASRLYPQTGGSQPQH
v_gene: TRBV7-9; j_gene: TRBJ2-7; CDR3aa: ASSWDSSYEQY
v_gene: TRBV27; j_gene: TRBJ1-5; CDR3aa: ASSQRTGGSQPQH
v_gene: TRBV6-1; j_gene: TRBJ2-1; CDR3aa: ASSVETGVYNEQF
v_gene: TRBV9; j_gene: TRBJ2-7; CDR3aa: ASSPASGTTYEQY
v_gene: TRBV4-1; j_gene: TRBJ1-4; CDR3aa: ASSQDGGGETNEKLF
v_gene: TRBV7-3; j_gene: TRBJ1-2; CDR3aa: ASSLTSTGAGGYT
v_gene: TRBV9; j_gene: TRBJ2-7; CDR3aa: ASSLGQGRSYEQY